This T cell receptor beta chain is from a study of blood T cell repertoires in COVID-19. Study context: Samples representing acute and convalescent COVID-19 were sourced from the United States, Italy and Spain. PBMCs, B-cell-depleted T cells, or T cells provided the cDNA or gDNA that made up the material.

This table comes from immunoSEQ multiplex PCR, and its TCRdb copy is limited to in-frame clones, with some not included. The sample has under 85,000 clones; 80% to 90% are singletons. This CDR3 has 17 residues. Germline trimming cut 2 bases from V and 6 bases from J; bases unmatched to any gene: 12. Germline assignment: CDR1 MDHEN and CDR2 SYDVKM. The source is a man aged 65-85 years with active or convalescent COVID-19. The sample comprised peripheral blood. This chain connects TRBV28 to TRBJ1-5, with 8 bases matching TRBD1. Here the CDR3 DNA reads TGTGCCAGCAGTTTACCTATGGGGGCAGGGGGCAGTCAGCCCCAGCATTTT. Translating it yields CASSLPMGAGGSQPQHF. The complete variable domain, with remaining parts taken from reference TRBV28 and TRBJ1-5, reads DVKVTQSSRYLVKRTGEKVFLECVQDMDHENMFWYRQDPGLGLRLIYFSYDVKMKEKGDIPEGYSVSREKKERFSLILESASTNQTSMYLCASSLPMGAGGSQPQHFGDGTRLSIL.